The present T cell receptor (beta chain) was sequenced within a study of control samples from healthy donors and cancer patients. The germline CDR1 and CDR2 sequences are MNHEY and SVGAGI. Trimming removed 6 bases at V and 1 base at J, with 9 bases between. CDR3 length: 13 amino acids. Profiled with immunoSEQ multiplex PCR; TCRdb holds only in-frame clones, not every one. The table lists about 51,000 clones, 89% of them singletons, with 1.6% in the top ten. This clone was counted a single time. The TCR sequence derives from a man aged 35-49 years with colorectal cancer. Sequencing was performed on PBMCs. This chain joins TRBV6-5 and TRBJ1-1; no reliable D call. CDR3: CASSLTENTEAFF. In nucleotides, the CDR3 is TGTGCCAGCAGCCTTACAGAGAACACTGAAGCTTTCTTT.